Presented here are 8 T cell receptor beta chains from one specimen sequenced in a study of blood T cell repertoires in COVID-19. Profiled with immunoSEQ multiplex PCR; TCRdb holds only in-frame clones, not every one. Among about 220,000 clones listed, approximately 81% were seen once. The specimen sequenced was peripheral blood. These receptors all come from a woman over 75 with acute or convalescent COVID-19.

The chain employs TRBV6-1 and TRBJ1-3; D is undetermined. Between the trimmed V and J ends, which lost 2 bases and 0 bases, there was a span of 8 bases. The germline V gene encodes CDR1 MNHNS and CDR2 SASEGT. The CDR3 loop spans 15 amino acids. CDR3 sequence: CASSEHGFSGNTIYF. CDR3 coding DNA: TGTGCCAGCAGTGAACACGGGTTCTCTGGAAACACCATATATTTT.

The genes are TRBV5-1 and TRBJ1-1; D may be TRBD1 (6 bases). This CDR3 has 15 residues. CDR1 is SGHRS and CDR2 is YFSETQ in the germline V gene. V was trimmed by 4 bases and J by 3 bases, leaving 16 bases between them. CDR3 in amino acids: CASSVQQGVDTEAFF. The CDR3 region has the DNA TGCGCCAGCAGCGTACAACAGGGTGTAGACACTGAAGCTTTCTTT.

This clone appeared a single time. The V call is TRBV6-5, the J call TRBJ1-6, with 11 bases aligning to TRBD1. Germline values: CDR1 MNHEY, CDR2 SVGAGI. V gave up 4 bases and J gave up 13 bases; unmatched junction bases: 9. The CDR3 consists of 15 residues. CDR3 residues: CASSSGTGGFAPLHF. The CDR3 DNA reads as TGTGCCAGCAGTTCCGGGACAGGGGGTTTCGCCCCCCTCCACTTT.

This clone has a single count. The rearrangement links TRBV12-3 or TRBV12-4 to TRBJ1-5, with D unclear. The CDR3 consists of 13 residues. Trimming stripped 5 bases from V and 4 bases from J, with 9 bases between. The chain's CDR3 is CASSVLPNQPQHF. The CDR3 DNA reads TGTGCCAGCAGTGTACTCCCGAATCAGCCCCAGCATTTT.

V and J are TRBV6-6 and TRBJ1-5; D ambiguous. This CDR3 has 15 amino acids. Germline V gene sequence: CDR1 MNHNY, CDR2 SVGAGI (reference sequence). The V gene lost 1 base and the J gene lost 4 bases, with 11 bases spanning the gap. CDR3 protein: CASSYWRSRNQPQHF. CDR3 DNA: TGTGCCAGCAGTTACTGGAGGTCCCGTAATCAGCCCCAGCATTTT.

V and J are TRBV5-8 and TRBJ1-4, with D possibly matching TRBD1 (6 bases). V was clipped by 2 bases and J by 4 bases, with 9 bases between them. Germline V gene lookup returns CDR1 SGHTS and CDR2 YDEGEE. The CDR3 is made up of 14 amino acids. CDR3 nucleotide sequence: TGTGCCAGCAGCTTCCGACAGGTTAATGAAAAACTGTTTTTT. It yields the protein CASSFRQVNEKLFF. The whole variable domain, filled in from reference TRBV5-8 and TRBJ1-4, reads EAGVTQSPTHLIKTRGQQATLRCSPISGHTSVYWYQQALGLGLQFLLWYDEGEERNRGNFPPRFSGRQFPNYSSELNVNALELEDSALYLCASSFRQVNEKLFFGSGTQLSVL.

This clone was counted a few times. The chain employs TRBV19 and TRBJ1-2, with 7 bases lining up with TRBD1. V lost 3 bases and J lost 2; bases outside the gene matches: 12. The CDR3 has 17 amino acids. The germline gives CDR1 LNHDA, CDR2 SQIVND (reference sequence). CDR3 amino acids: CASSMLSDRWKNYGYTF. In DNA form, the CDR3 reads TGTGCCAGTAGTATGCTTTCGGACAGGTGGAAGAACTATGGCTACACCTTC.

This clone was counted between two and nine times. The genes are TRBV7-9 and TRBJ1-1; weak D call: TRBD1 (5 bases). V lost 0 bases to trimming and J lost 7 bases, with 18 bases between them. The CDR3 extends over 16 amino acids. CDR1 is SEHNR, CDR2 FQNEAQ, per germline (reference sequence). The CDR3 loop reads CASSLATLGGAVEAFF. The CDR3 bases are TGTGCCAGCAGCTTAGCCACCTTAGGAGGGGCGGTTGAAGCTTTCTTT.